The 8 T cell receptor beta chains below were found in one sample sequenced in a study of T-cell memory formation after mild COVID-19. TCRdb redid the calling of the 5' RACE reads with MiXCR, one entry per CDR3 protein. The sample holds approximately 340,000 distinct CDR3 sequences; less than 20% are singletons and the top ten take approximately 20%. The sample was PBMCs or a T cell subset sorted from them (not recorded which). All receptors derive from a man aged 18 to 30 who had mild COVID-19 (a few samples of this study predate the infection). Cell type and time point are not known.

The rearrangement links TRBV10-3 to TRBJ2-7; possible D gene TRBD1, 6 bases. V lost 5 bases to trimming and J lost 2 bases, with 19 bases between them. The V gene's germline CDR1 is ENHRY and CDR2 SYGVKD. The CDR3 spans 16 residues. CDR3 amino acids: CAISLNRDIGTYEQYF. In DNA, the CDR3 is TGTGCCATCAGTCTAAACCGGGACATAGGAACCTACGAGCAGTACTTC.

This clonotype has more than one count but fewer than ten. The rearrangement joins TRBV4-2 to TRBJ1-2, with D perhaps TRBD1 (6 bases). Germline-derived CDR1 and CDR2 are LGHNA and YNFKEQ. Trimming shortened V by 0 bases and J by 2 bases, and 10 bases separated the two germline ends. This CDR3 has 15 amino acids. CDR3 sequence reads: CASSQETGRNYGYTF. Here the CDR3 DNA reads TGTGCCAGCAGCCAAGAGACAGGCCGAAACTATGGCTACACCTTC.

In this sample, this clonotype turned up a few times. The chain is built from TRBV9 and TRBJ2-3; 9 bases align to TRBD1. The CDR3 contains 14 residues. After removal of 6 bases from V and 6 bases from J, the junction contained 8 bases not matched to a gene. Per the germline V gene, CDR1 is SGDLS and CDR2 is YYNGEE. The chain's CDR3 is CASTQQGARDTQYF. CDR3 nucleotides: TGTGCCAGCACCCAACAGGGGGCGAGGGATACGCAGTATTTT.

This clonotype was observed a handful of times. V gene TRBV14 combines with J gene TRBJ2-5; a possible D gene is TRBD1 (5 bases). The germline CDR1 and CDR2 sequences are SGHDN and FVKESK. V shed 0 bases and J shed 4 bases, with 9 bases lying between them. This CDR3 has 14 amino acids. CDR3 in amino acids: CASSQDWGRETQYF. The CDR3 nucleotides are TGTGCCAGCAGCCAAGATTGGGGCAGAGAGACCCAGTACTTC.

The chain has TRBV4-1 and TRBJ2-1, with 7 bases that match TRBD1. Germline CDR1 is MGHRA and CDR2 is YSYEKL. Trimming removed 3 bases from V and 4 bases from J; junction bases left unmatched: 6. This CDR3 has 15 residues. The CDR3 protein is CASSHPTDRYNEQFF. CDR3 nucleotide sequence: TGCGCCAGCAGCCATCCAACGGACAGGTACAATGAGCAGTTCTTC.

CDR3 DNA: TGTGCTAGTGCCGGGGACAGTGGGGAGACCCAGTACTTC. Translated, it gives CASAGDSGETQYF. The genes are TRBV12-5 and TRBJ2-5, with 7 bases aligning to TRBD1. Germline-derived CDR1 and CDR2 are LGHNT and FRNRAP. CDR3 length equals 13 residues. The V and J ends lost 7 bases and 5 bases, in that order; junction bases with no gene match: 7.

J is TRBJ2-7 and V is TRBV6-4; 10 nucleotides agree with TRBD1. The CDR3 loop spans 24 amino acids. From germline, CDR1 is MRHNA and CDR2 SNTAGT. The J segment lost 5 bases and the V segment lost 4 bases, leaving 35 bases of the junction unmatched. The CDR3 sequence: CASSAELRDRGRGPLVMEVDEQYV. For the CDR3, the DNA is TGTGCCAGCAGTGCCGAACTCCGGGACAGGGGAAGGGGCCCCCTAGTCATGGAGGTCGACGAGCAGTACGTC.

The chain uses TRBV4-3 and TRBJ2-6; the D gene is possibly TRBD2 (6 bases). The length of the CDR3 is 16 residues. The germline CDR1 and CDR2 sequences are LGHNA and YSLEER. The V end lost 2 bases, the J end lost 0 bases, and 8 bases lay between the germline ends. CDR3 sequence reads: CASSQSRGSGANVLTF. The CDR3, as DNA: TGCGCCAGCAGCCAATCGCGGGGCTCTGGGGCCAACGTCCTGACTTTC.